This T cell receptor beta chain was found in a study of shared T cell receptors in the human thymus. This CDR3 is 15 amino acids long. V dropped 1 base and J dropped 7 bases, with 14 bases sitting between them. CDR1 and CDR2 (germline): SGHVS, FNYEAQ. The repertoire was sequenced with immunoSEQ multiplex PCR; TCRdb's copy has only in-frame clones and lacks some. The table has 600,000 to 900,000 clones, 75% to 90% seen once; the top ten hold 0.0095% to 0.013%. The same specimen was also included in a second study, on human thymus T cells. That work contributes: Samples came from healthy Finnish infants during open corrective cardiac surgery. Surgeons resected thymus tissue during corrective heart surgery. Gene usage for V and J segments appeared biased in thymic and blood repertoires. Among unrelated individuals, related research reported thymic repertoires that overlapped highly.

Sequencing used thymocytes. The clonotype originates from a girl in the first two years of life with a congenital heart defect. The chain joins TRBV7-6 to TRBJ2-1; D is unresolved. The CDR3: CASSLVDRRWNEQFF. The CDR3 DNA follows: TGTGCCAGCAGCTTAGTCGATCGGCGGTGGAATGAGCAGTTCTTC.